The clone carrying this T cell receptor beta chain was seen many times. What it recognizes is unknown. The data were obtained in a study of CD8+ T cells in alopecia areata. Study background: Twice daily, treated patients received 5 to 10 mg of oral tofacitinib.

Sequencing templates came from extracted RNA that was reverse transcribed into cDNA. Repertoires were generated with immunoSEQ multiplex PCR, while TCRdb's copy carries only in-frame clones and drops some. The table has fewer than 200,000 clones, 59% seen once. Punch biopsies of lesional scalp, plus peripheral blood, were taken from alopecia areata patients. Study observations and caveats: With patients, TCR sharing proved less clear than in mice, a difference possibly related to HLA. Scalp samples also contribute reads from the resident alphabeta T cells found in normal skin.

This CDR3 comprises 13 residues. Germline CDR1 and CDR2: MNHEY and SMNVEV (reference sequence). V lost 3 bases to trimming and J lost 6 bases, with 11 bases between them. The sequence was obtained from a human donor with alopecia areata. The V gene is TRBV27, the J gene TRBJ1-2; the D gene is possibly TRBD1 (5 bases). The sample here was CD4+ T cells sorted from blood, taken at week 0. CDR3 region: CASSFRGRDGYTF. CDR3 bases: TGTGCCAGCAGTTTCCGGGGCAGGGATGGCTACACCTTC.